This TCR beta chain was sequenced in a study of blood T cell repertoires in COVID-19. Germline trimming cut 7 bases from V and 0 bases from J; bases unmatched to any gene: 5. This CDR3 contains 14 residues. Per the germline V gene, CDR1 is MNHEY and CDR2 is SMNVEV (reference sequence). Assay: immunoSEQ multiplex PCR; the TCRdb copy retains only in-frame clones and omits some. The sample carries 35,000 to 50,000 clones, approximately 88% recorded once. The sequence came from a man between 60 and 75 years old with active COVID-19. The J gene is TRBJ1-1, the V gene TRBV27; 7 positions agree with TRBD1. The material sequenced was peripheral blood. CDR3 in amino acids: CASTPTGLNTEAFF. The CDR3 nucleotides are TGTGCCAGCACCCCGACAGGGCTGAACACTGAAGCTTTCTTT.